The 23 T cell receptor beta chains below were found in one sample sequenced in a study of T cells after yellow fever vaccination (dated by TCRdb to between 2018 and 2021). Library construction relied on 5' RACE. The run used an Illumina HiSeq 2500. Using fastp at Q25 and MiXCR, TCRdb reprocessed the public reads and kept productive beta chains. Merged by CDR3 protein, the rows form single entries marked with the most common genes and DNA. The sample yields more than 350,000 distinct CDR3 sequences; 9.5% to 13% were counted once. Clones ranked in the top ten supply 18% of the sample. What the treatment or condition label conveys for this sample: live attenuated yellow fever vaccine strain. This material consisted of PBMCs, taken on the day of the first yellow fever vaccination. These receptors were taken from a man younger than 30 who received the YFV17D yellow fever vaccine.

The CDR3 DNA reads TGTGCCAGCATAGGGGTGGGGCCTAGGGGTTCCTACGAGCAGTACTTC. As protein: CASIGVGPRGSYEQYF. This chain uses TRBV25-1 with TRBJ2-7, with a possible D match to TRBD1 (5 bases). The CDR3 covers 16 residues. The V end lost 7 bases, the J end lost 1 base, and 20 bases lay between the germline ends. Germline V gives CDR1 MGHDK, CDR2 SYGVNS.

The CDR3 DNA sequence: TGCGCCAGCAGCCAAGCTAGCGGGGGGATCTACGCGCAAGAGACCCAGTACTTC. Protein product: CASSQASGGIYAQETQYF. The chain joins TRBV4-1 to TRBJ2-5, with TRBD2 identical over 11 bases. With V trimmed by 1 base and J by 2 bases, 9 bases remained unmatched. CDR1 and CDR2 from the germline V gene are MGHRA and YSYEKL. The CDR3 consists of 18 residues.

The V gene is TRBV7-2, the J gene TRBJ1-5, with D possibly TRBD1 on 6 matching bases. Germline CDR1 and CDR2: SGHTA and FQGNSA. CDR3 length equals 15 residues. V lost 4 bases, J lost 2 bases, and 12 bases lay in between. The CDR3 bases are TGTGCCAGCAGCTCCGGACAGCCTGGCAATCAGCCCCAGCATTTT. Residues: CASSSGQPGNQPQHF.

The chain recombines TRBV28 with TRBJ1-4; no clear D gene. Trimming stripped 7 bases from V and 10 bases from J, with 13 bases between. There are 12 residues in the CDR3. From germline, CDR1 is MDHEN and CDR2 SYDVKM. CDR3 loop: CASTAGSRKLFF. In DNA, the CDR3 is TGTGCCAGCACGGCGGGGTCTAGAAAACTGTTTTTT.

The V gene is TRBV5-1, the J gene TRBJ1-1, with D hard to call. Germline CDR1 is SGHRS and CDR2 is YFSETQ. This CDR3 contains 14 residues. V was clipped by 4 bases and J by 2 bases, with 12 bases between them. DNA for the CDR3: TGCGCCAGCAGCCGGGATCTCGAAAACACTGAAGCTTTCTTT. It encodes CASSRDLENTEAFF.

This clonotype has more than one count but fewer than ten. The rearrangement uses TRBV11-2 and TRBJ2-5, with TRBD1 matching 7 bases. CDR3 length: 18 amino acids. V trimming: 3 bases; J trimming: 4 bases; junction bases outside the gene matches: 17. The germline gives CDR1 SGHAT, CDR2 FQNNGV. The CDR3 DNA reads as TGTGCCAGCAGCTTTGTGGTGGGACAGCCGGTTGGAGGAGAGACCCAGTACTTC. Translated, it gives CASSFVVGQPVGGETQYF. The entire variable domain, with the rest obtained from reference TRBV11-2 and TRBJ2-5, is as follows: EAGVAQSPRYKIIEKRQSVAFWCNPISGHATLYWYQQILGQGPKLLIQFQNNGVVDDSQLPKDRFSAERLKGVDSTLKIQPAKLEDSAVYLCASSFVVGQPVGGETQYFGPGTRLLVL.

This clonotype was observed a few times. A much larger clonotype is one base distant, so this may be a read error. This chain joins TRBV6-4 and TRBJ2-3; a possible D gene is TRBD2 (5 bases). V was shortened by 4 bases and J by 0 bases, with 5 bases between the two germline ends. The CDR3 sequence is 13 residues long. Germline V gene lookup returns CDR1 MRHNA and CDR2 SNTAGT. The CDR3, as DNA: TGTGCCAGCAGTGCGGGGAGCACAGATACGCAGTATTTT. This gives the protein CASSAGSTDTQYF.

This chain connects TRBV5-8 to TRBJ1-3; D call uncertain. Looked up from germline, CDR1 is SGHTS and CDR2 is YDEGEE. V was cut by 4 bases and J by 0 bases, with 14 bases left in between. The CDR3 runs 16 residues. The CDR3 region is CASSPPGVYSGNTIYF. The CDR3 region has the DNA TGTGCCAGCAGCCCCCCCGGGGTGTACTCTGGAAACACCATATATTTT.

In this sample, this clonotype turned up once. The chain couples TRBV20-1 to TRBJ2-3; D possibly corresponds to TRBD2 (6 bases). The CDR3 sequence is 13 residues long. Trimming took 8 bases from V and 1 from J, leaving 13 bases between them. From germline, CDR1 is DFQATT and CDR2 SNEGSKA (reference sequence). The CDR3 sequence is CSPRGMGTDTQYF. The CDR3 nucleotides are TGCAGTCCACGGGGGATGGGCACAGATACGCAGTATTTT.

The chain is built from TRBV5-1 and TRBJ1-4, with D hard to call. The V gene's germline CDR1 is SGHRS and CDR2 YFSETQ. This CDR3 contains 15 residues. V was trimmed by 0 bases and J by 8 bases, leaving 14 bases between them. CDR3 residues: CASSLAAGIGEKLFF. The CDR3 DNA follows: TGCGCCAGCAGCTTGGCCGCGGGGATAGGAGAAAAACTGTTTTTT.

This chain uses TRBV5-1 with TRBJ2-6, with 8 bases identical to TRBD1. Germline V gene sequence: CDR1 SGHRS, CDR2 YFSETQ. CDR3 length: 16 amino acids. The junction had 5 bases not matched to a gene; V was cut back by 4 bases and J by 2 bases. CDR3 protein: CASSPKTGAGANVLTF. CDR3 DNA: TGCGCCAGCAGCCCTAAGACAGGGGCTGGGGCCAACGTCCTGACTTTC. The full variable domain, in which reference TRBV5-1 and TRBJ2-6 provide the parts outside the CDR3, is KAGVTQTPRYLIKTRGQQVTLSCSPISGHRSVSWYQQTPGQGLQFLFEYFSETQRNKGNFPGRFSGRQFSNSRSEMNVSTLELGDSALYLCASSPKTGAGANVLTFGAGSRLTVL.

This clonotype appeared a few times. The gene calls are TRBV7-2 and TRBJ2-3; TRBD2 matches 7 bases. V lost 5 bases, J lost 6 bases, and 11 bases stayed unmatched. Germline loops: CDR1 SGHTA, CDR2 FQGNSA. The CDR3 sequence is 15 residues long. CDR3 sequence: CASSPRSGKADTQYF. The DNA of the CDR3 is TGTGCCAGCAGCCCCAGGAGCGGGAAGGCTGATACGCAGTATTTT.

This clonotype was counted many times. The chain couples TRBV6-1 to TRBJ2-3; 7 nucleotides agree with TRBD2. This CDR3 region has 16 residues. Trimming removed 6 bases from V and 2 bases from J; junction bases left unmatched: 11. Germline V gives CDR1 MNHNS, CDR2 SASEGT. The CDR3 protein is CASSPSLAASTDTQYF. CDR3 DNA: TGTGCCAGCAGCCCGAGTCTAGCGGCTTCCACAGATACGCAGTATTTT.

This clonotype was counted a few times. The chain has TRBV20-1 and TRBJ2-1; D unresolved. The V end lost 4 bases, the J end lost 5 bases, and 12 bases lay between the germline ends. CDR1 is DFQATT and CDR2 is SNEGSKA in the germline V gene (reference sequence). The CDR3 loop spans 13 amino acids. CDR3 amino acids: CSANSLEDNEQFF. The CDR3 coding sequence is TGCAGTGCTAATTCCCTGGAAGACAATGAGCAGTTCTTC.

For the CDR3, the DNA is TGTGCCAGCAGCGGGGGGACAGTCCGGGAGACCCAGTACTTC. It encodes CASSGGTVRETQYF. The chain uses TRBV9 and TRBJ2-5, with 7 positions matching TRBD1. The V segment lost 3 bases and the J segment 5 bases; nucleotides outside the gene matches: 7. The CDR3 has 14 residues. Germline V gene sequence: CDR1 SGDLS, CDR2 YYNGEE.

This clonotype has ten or more counts. The rearrangement uses TRBV5-1 and TRBJ2-4, with 7 bases lining up with TRBD1. From germline, CDR1 is SGHRS and CDR2 YFSETQ. Germline trimming cut 0 bases from V and 8 bases from J; bases unmatched to any gene: 2. This CDR3 spans 13 amino acids. CDR3 sequence: CASSLAGGDIQYF. CDR3 in DNA: TGCGCCAGCAGCTTGGCAGGGGGAGACATTCAGTACTTC. Variable domain in full (rest from reference TRBV5-1 and TRBJ2-4): KAGVTQTPRYLIKTRGQQVTLSCSPISGHRSVSWYQQTPGQGLQFLFEYFSETQRNKGNFPGRFSGRQFSNSRSEMNVSTLELGDSALYLCASSLAGGDIQYFGAGTRLSVL.

A word on this clonotype: Germline is not matched at one junction end, which may reflect a read error. The chain uses TRBV29-1 and TRBJ2-1; weak D call: TRBD1 (5 bases). This CDR3 has 13 amino acids. Germline CDR1 and CDR2: SQVTM and ANQGSEA. CDR3 amino acids: CSVDRVPSNEPFF. The DNA for the CDR3 is TGCAGCGTTGACAGGGTACCCAGCAATGAGCCGTTCTTC.

This clonotype was seen at least ten times. V and J are TRBV13 and TRBJ2-1, with TRBD1 matching over 10 bases. Germline lookup yields CDR1 PRHDT and CDR2 FYEKMQ (reference sequence). V shed 1 base, J shed 11 bases, and the junction held 8 bases outside the gene matches. This CDR3 is 15 amino acids long. The DNA of the CDR3 is TGTGCCAGCAGCTTAGAAACCGGGACAGGGGAGAAGCAGTTCTTC. Protein: CASSLETGTGEKQFF.

The chain has TRBV5-1 and TRBJ2-1; the D gene is possibly TRBD1 (5 bases). The germline V and J ends were trimmed by 0 bases and 6 bases, with 13 bases remaining between them. CDR3 length: 15 residues. The germline gives CDR1 SGHRS, CDR2 YFSETQ. The CDR3, as DNA: TGCGCCAGCAGCTTGGAGTTTAATGGGGCCAATGAGCAGTTCTTC. Protein: CASSLEFNGANEQFF. Full variable domain (outside the CDR3, taken from reference TRBV5-1 and TRBJ2-1): KAGVTQTPRYLIKTRGQQVTLSCSPISGHRSVSWYQQTPGQGLQFLFEYFSETQRNKGNFPGRFSGRQFSNSRSEMNVSTLELGDSALYLCASSLEFNGANEQFFGPGTRLTVL.

The rearrangement joins TRBV7-2 to TRBJ2-7, with TRBD2 matching over 8 bases. CDR1 and CDR2 from the germline V gene are SGHTA and FQGNSA. J gave up 3 bases and V 2 bases, and 12 bases lay outside the gene matches. The CDR3 extends over 17 amino acids. The CDR3 sequence is CASSLSGVPGGNYEQYV. DNA for the CDR3: TGTGCCAGCAGCTTATCGGGTGTACCGGGGGGGAACTACGAGCAGTACGTC.

The gene calls are TRBV4-1 and TRBJ2-7; the match to TRBD2 covers 9 bases. Trimming at V came to 0 bases and at J to 3 bases, leaving 6 bases not matched to a gene. CDR1 is MGHRA, CDR2 YSYEKL, per germline. The CDR3 extends over 16 amino acids. The CDR3 protein is CASSQDRTSEGYEQYV. The CDR3 coding sequence is TGCGCCAGCAGCCAAGATCGGACTAGCGAGGGCTACGAGCAGTACGTC.

This clonotype was counted a few times. The V gene is TRBV3-1, the J gene TRBJ2-3; D gene unclear. CDR3 length: 17 amino acids. Per germline, CDR1 LGHDT and CDR2 YNNKEL (reference sequence). V lost 1 base and J 2 bases, leaving 16 bases between the germline ends. The CDR3 reads CASSQVPGLTTTDTQYF. Here the CDR3 DNA reads TGTGCCAGCAGCCAAGTTCCAGGCCTAACTACCACAGATACGCAGTATTTT.

This chain joins TRBV15 and TRBJ2-5; tentative D call: TRBD1 (5 bases). This CDR3 contains 17 residues. Germline V lookup: CDR1 LNHNV, CDR2 YYDKDF (reference sequence). Trimming removed 1 base from V and 4 bases from J, with 19 bases in between. CDR3 in amino acids: CATSRVRKGALLETQYF. The DNA for the CDR3 is TGTGCCACCAGCAGAGTTCGAAAAGGGGCGCTACTAGAGACCCAGTACTTC.